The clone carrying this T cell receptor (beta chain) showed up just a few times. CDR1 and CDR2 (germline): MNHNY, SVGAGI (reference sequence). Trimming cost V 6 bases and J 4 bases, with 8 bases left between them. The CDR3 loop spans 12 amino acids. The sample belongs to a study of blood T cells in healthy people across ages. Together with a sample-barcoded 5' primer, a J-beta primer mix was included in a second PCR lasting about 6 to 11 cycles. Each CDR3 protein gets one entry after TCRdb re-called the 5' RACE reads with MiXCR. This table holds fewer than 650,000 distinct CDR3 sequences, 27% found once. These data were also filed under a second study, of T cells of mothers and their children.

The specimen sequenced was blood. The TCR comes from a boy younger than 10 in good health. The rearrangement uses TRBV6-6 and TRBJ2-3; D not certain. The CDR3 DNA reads TGTGCCAGCAGCTCCGGCCCAGATACGCAGTATTTT. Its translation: CASSSGPDTQYF.